Listed here are 32 T cell receptor beta chains from one sample, sequenced in a study of T-cell memory formation after mild COVID-19. TCRdb fed the 5' RACE reads into MiXCR, producing one record per CDR3 protein. Of hundreds of thousands of distinct CDR3 sequences in the sample, roughly 21% were seen once. Sequencing was done on a sample of PBMCs or a T cell subset sorted from them (not recorded which). The source of these receptors is an adult woman who had mild COVID-19 (a few samples of this study predate the infection). Cell type and time point are not known.

This sequence joins TRBV11-1 and TRBJ2-1; D perhaps matches TRBD1 (5 bases). The V end lost 4 bases, the J end lost 8 bases, and 12 bases lay between the germline ends. Per germline, CDR1 SGHAT and CDR2 FQDESV (reference sequence). The CDR3 consists of 13 residues. CDR3 in DNA: TGTGCCAGCAGCTCATCAGGGTTCTATGAGCAGTTCTTC. Residues: CASSSSGFYEQFF.

This clonotype has just a few counts. CDR3 nucleotides: TGTGCCAGCAGCCATTCAACTGGTCTAGCGGGGGTAAATGAGCAGTTCTTC. Protein: CASSHSTGLAGVNEQFF. The rearrangement joins TRBV14 to TRBJ2-1; 10 bases agree with TRBD2. Germline V CDR1 and CDR2: SGHDN, FVKESK. After removal of 3 bases from V and 7 bases from J, the junction contained 12 bases not matched to a gene. CDR3 length: 17 residues. Drawing the rest from reference TRBV14 and TRBJ2-1, the complete variable domain is EAGVTQFPSHSVIEKGQTVTLRCDPISGHDNLYWYRRVMGKEIKFLLHFVKESKQDESGMPNNRFLAERTGGTYSTLKVQPAELEDSGVYFCASSHSTGLAGVNEQFFGPGTRLTVL.

A few counts support this clonotype. J is TRBJ2-3 and V is TRBV12-5; D gene unclear. Trimming stripped 6 bases from V and 0 bases from J, with 16 bases between. Germline V lookup: CDR1 LGHNT, CDR2 FRNRAP. The CDR3 sequence is 16 residues long. CDR3: CASGPVADISTDTQYF. The CDR3 nucleotides are TGTGCTAGTGGCCCTGTCGCGGATATTAGCACAGATACGCAGTATTTT.

This clonotype was detected a few times. The gene calls are TRBV27 and TRBJ2-2, with D possibly being TRBD2 (6 bases). Germline V gene sequence: CDR1 MNHEY, CDR2 SMNVEV (reference sequence). Trimming removed 2 bases at V and 1 base at J, with 11 bases between. The CDR3 totals 16 residues. The CDR3 protein is CASSLPGLQNTGELFF. CDR3 coding DNA: TGTGCCAGCAGTTTACCGGGACTCCAGAACACCGGGGAGCTGTTTTTT.

Many counts were recorded for this clonotype. V is TRBV2 and J is TRBJ2-7; the D gene is possibly TRBD1 (5 bases). This CDR3 spans 13 amino acids. Germline V gene data show CDR1 as SNHLY and CDR2 as FYNNEI. Trimming took 6 bases from V and 0 from J, leaving 9 bases between them. The CDR3 bases are TGTGCCAGCAGCCGACAGAGCTCCTACGAGCAGTACTTC. It encodes CASSRQSSYEQYF.

V is TRBV7-2 and J is TRBJ1-3; no firm D call. Deletions cut 5 bases from V and 0 bases from J, with 11 bases between. CDR1 and CDR2 from the germline V gene are SGHTA and FQGNSA. CDR3 length equals 15 residues. CDR3 loop: CASSARRFSGNTIYF. CDR3 nucleotide sequence: TGTGCCAGCAGCGCCAGACGGTTCTCTGGAAACACCATATATTTT.

This clonotype appeared a few times. The chain carries TRBV7-9 and TRBJ2-3; D remains ambiguous. Deletions cut 3 bases from V and 3 bases from J, with 16 bases between. Per the germline V gene, CDR1 is SEHNR and CDR2 is FQNEAQ (reference sequence). This CDR3 spans 16 amino acids. CDR3 amino acids: CASSFDLLGSTDTQYF. For the CDR3, the DNA is TGTGCCAGCAGCTTTGACCTCCTAGGATCTACAGATACGCAGTATTTT.

V usage is TRBV5-1 and J usage is TRBJ2-5; 7 bases agree with TRBD1. Per the germline V gene, CDR1 is SGHRS and CDR2 is YFSETQ. The CDR3 is 13 residues long. The V segment lost 4 bases and the J segment 4 bases; nucleotides outside the gene matches: 4. Written as DNA, the CDR3 is TGCGCCAGCAGCGACAGGGTAGCAGAGACCCAGTACTTC. Its translation is CASSDRVAETQYF.

The chain combines TRBV7-9 with TRBJ1-4; D ambiguous. CDR1 is SEHNR, CDR2 FQNEAQ, per germline (reference sequence). V dropped 0 bases and J dropped 7 bases, with 6 bases sitting between them. This CDR3 region has 13 residues. The CDR3 loop is CASSLAGSEKLFF. In DNA form, the CDR3 reads TGTGCCAGCAGCTTAGCAGGGTCTGAAAAACTGTTTTTT.

This clonotype was counted a few times. The chain uses TRBV4-1 and TRBJ1-2, with 7 bases lining up with TRBD1. The germline V gene has CDR1 MGHRA and CDR2 YSYEKL. This CDR3 contains 13 residues. Germline trimming cut 6 bases from V and 8 bases from J; bases unmatched to any gene: 9. The CDR3: CASSRTGAGGYTF. The CDR3 nucleotides are TGCGCCAGCAGTCGTACAGGGGCTGGCGGCTACACCTTC.

The V call is TRBV7-2, the J call TRBJ2-7, with D possibly matching TRBD1 (6 bases). The V gene lost 0 bases and the J gene lost 3 bases, with 9 bases spanning the gap. Germline V gene data show CDR1 as SGHTA and CDR2 as FQGNSA. CDR3 length equals 14 residues. The CDR3 region is CASSLAADSYEQYF. DNA for the CDR3: TGTGCCAGCAGCTTAGCAGCGGACAGCTACGAGCAGTACTTC.

The chain uses TRBV6-5 and TRBJ1-2; D is possibly TRBD1 (5 bases). The CDR3 covers 14 residues. The germline CDR1 and CDR2 sequences are MNHEY and SVGAGI. V lost 4 bases, J lost 8 bases, and 17 bases lay in between. CDR3: CASSSPGRVRGYTF. The CDR3 DNA reads TGTGCCAGCAGTTCCCCCGGCAGGGTGAGGGGCTACACCTTC.

The V call is TRBV11-2, the J call TRBJ2-7, with unresolved D. V shed 3 bases and J shed 4 bases, with 16 bases lying between them. Per the germline V gene, CDR1 is SGHAT and CDR2 is FQNNGV. The CDR3 sequence is 15 residues long. This CDR3 is CASSLSDSTSYEQYF. CDR3 nucleotide sequence: TGTGCCAGCAGCTTGAGTGACTCAACATCATACGAGCAGTACTTC.

The gene calls are TRBV6-5 and TRBJ2-2; tentative D call: TRBD2 (5 bases). The germline gives CDR1 MNHEY, CDR2 SVGAGI. This CDR3 region has 14 residues. With 11 bases removed from V and 6 bases from J, the gap between germline ends came to 19 bases. The CDR3 nucleotides read TGTGCCGCCAAGAGGGATGATGTCGCCGGGGAGCTGTTTTTT. Translated, it gives CAAKRDDVAGELFF.

The chain employs TRBV5-6 and TRBJ2-5, with 13 bases aligning to TRBD2. The CDR3 has 16 amino acids. The V gene's germline CDR1 is SGHDT and CDR2 YYEEEE. The ends lost 4 bases at V and 4 bases at J; junction bases unmatched: 7. CDR3 in amino acids: CASSPGRTSGGETQYF. Here the CDR3 DNA reads TGTGCCAGCAGCCCCGGCCGGACTAGCGGGGGAGAGACCCAGTACTTC.

The genes are TRBV12-3 or TRBV12-4 and TRBJ2-3; the D gene could be TRBD1 or TRBD2 (5 bases each). The CDR3 has 14 amino acids. The ends were cut back, 2 bases at V and 7 bases at J, with 13 bases in the middle. CDR3 coding DNA: TGTGCCAGCAGTTTATTGAGGGGCCCTAATACGCAGTATTTT. Its translation: CASSLLRGPNTQYF.

The chain carries TRBV5-1 and TRBJ1-2; D not certain. Trimming pared 3 bases from V and 8 bases from J, leaving 11 bases between. The CDR3 totals 12 residues. From germline, CDR1 is SGHRS and CDR2 YFSETQ. This chain's CDR3 is CASSWKGGGYTF. The DNA for the CDR3 is TGCGCCAGCAGCTGGAAAGGTGGAGGCTACACCTTC.

The genes are TRBV4-1 and TRBJ2-6; no definite D call. From germline, CDR1 is MGHRA and CDR2 YSYEKL. With 4 bases removed from V and 12 bases from J, the gap between germline ends came to 19 bases. This CDR3 has 15 residues. The CDR3 DNA sequence: TGCGCCAGCAGCCGAGAAGGGCTGCTTCGTCCCGTCCTGACTTTC. Translated, it gives CASSREGLLRPVLTF.

The J gene is TRBJ2-1, the V gene TRBV7-9, with D perhaps matching TRBD2 (6 bases). CDR3 length: 14 amino acids. In germline, CDR1 is SEHNR, CDR2 FQNEAQ (reference sequence). V gave up 1 base and J gave up 10 bases, with 14 bases separating them. The CDR3 loop is CASSLVSDLAEQFF. As DNA, the CDR3 is TGTGCCAGCAGCTTAGTGTCGGATCTAGCGGAGCAGTTCTTC.

This rearrangement joins TRBV5-6 to TRBJ1-2; possible D gene TRBD1, 5 bases. The CDR3 totals 15 residues. V was pared by 0 bases and J by 6 bases, with 15 bases between. Germline CDR1 SGHDT, CDR2 YYEEEE. CDR3: CASSLGWTRNNGYTF. The CDR3 DNA reads TGTGCCAGCAGCTTGGGGTGGACAAGGAATAATGGCTACACCTTC.

The DNA for the CDR3 is TGTGCCAGCAGCTCACCCGGGACTAGCGGGAGATCAGATACGCAGTATTTT. As protein: CASSSPGTSGRSDTQYF. The V gene is TRBV6-2 or TRBV6-3, the J gene TRBJ2-3, with 14 bases lining up with TRBD2. This CDR3 is 17 amino acids long. Unmatched junction bases numbered 9, after V lost 6 bases and J lost 4 bases. Germline CDR1 reads MNHEY; CDR2 reads SVGEGT.

V is TRBV4-2 and J is TRBJ2-7; D uncertain. CDR1 is LGHNA and CDR2 is YNFKEQ in the germline V gene. V was pared by 2 bases and J by 2 bases, with 16 bases between. The CDR3 covers 16 residues. In nucleotides, the CDR3 is TGTGCCAGCAGCCAATCGTCCGGCGAGCGAACCTACGAGCAGTACTTC. Translating it yields CASSQSSGERTYEQYF.

This clonotype appeared a few times. In DNA form, the CDR3 reads TGTGCCAGCAGCTTCTCGGCAGCGGGGGCAATCACAGATACGCAGTATTTT. This codes for CASSFSAAGAITDTQYF. V gene TRBV7-2 combines with J gene TRBJ2-3, with 8 nucleotides matching TRBD2. There are 17 residues in the CDR3. Germline V gene data show CDR1 as SGHTA and CDR2 as FQGNSA. The V and J ends lost 3 bases and 2 bases, in that order; junction bases with no gene match: 10. Supplemented by reference TRBV7-2 and TRBJ2-3, the full variable domain reads GAGVSQSPSNKVTEKGKDVELRCDPISGHTALYWYRQSLGQGLEFLIYFQGNSAPDKSGLPSDRFSAERTGGSVSTLTIQRTQQEDSAVYLCASSFSAAGAITDTQYFGPGTRLTVL.

This clonotype was detected many times. The chain links TRBV9 to TRBJ2-1; no firm D call. V lost 3 bases, J lost 2 bases, and 6 bases lay in between. The length of the CDR3 is 13 residues. Germline assignment: CDR1 SGDLS and CDR2 YYNGEE. The CDR3 loop is CASSGTPYNEQFF. In nucleotides, the CDR3 is TGTGCCAGCAGCGGGACCCCCTACAATGAGCAGTTCTTC.

This clonotype was counted between two and nine times. The chain recombines TRBV6-5 with TRBJ2-7; no clear D gene. V was trimmed by 11 bases and J by 3 bases, leaving 8 bases between them. CDR3 size: 10 residues. Germline CDR1 reads MNHEY; CDR2 reads SVGAGI. CDR3 bases: TGTGCCCCCAAAGGCTACGAGCAGTACTTC. This translates into CAPKGYEQYF.

CDR3 sequence (DNA): TGTGCCAGCAGTCGAAGCGGGACTCCTACCTACGAGCAGTACTTC. Its protein product is CASSRSGTPTYEQYF. This sequence joins TRBV3-1 and TRBJ2-7; TRBD2 matches 7 bases. Germline CDR1 LGHDT, CDR2 YNNKEL (reference sequence). V shed 6 bases, J shed 2 bases, and the junction held 10 bases outside the gene matches. The CDR3 runs to 15 residues.

The chain employs TRBV5-6 and TRBJ1-1, with unresolved D. Per the germline V gene, CDR1 is SGHDT and CDR2 is YYEEEE. Trimming took 3 bases from V and 4 from J, leaving 7 bases between them. The CDR3 has 12 amino acids. The DNA for the CDR3 is TGTGCCAGCAGCTCGGGTAGCACTGAAGCTTTCTTT. The encoded protein is CASSSGSTEAFF.

This clonotype was counted at least ten times. The CDR3 DNA reads TGTGCCAGCAGCTTGGGCCAAATGGTTTCTAGCACAGATACGCAGTATTTT. Protein product: CASSLGQMVSSTDTQYF. The genes are TRBV5-4 and TRBJ2-3; D not resolved. The CDR3 is 17 residues long. Trimming removed 0 bases from V and 0 bases from J, with 14 bases in between. The germline CDR1 and CDR2 sequences are SGHNT and YYREEE (reference sequence).

V is TRBV7-9 and J is TRBJ2-1, with 8 bases fitting TRBD2. Trimming cost V 4 bases and J 0 bases; bases outside gene matches: 5. Germline CDR1 and CDR2: SEHNR and FQNEAQ (reference sequence). CDR3 size: 16 residues. Here the CDR3 DNA reads TGTGCCAGCAGCTCGCGGAGCGGGAGCTCCTACAATGAGCAGTTCTTC. Translated, it gives CASSSRSGSSYNEQFF.

Only a few counts were recorded for this clonotype. CDR3 region: CASTSSSYNEQFF. The CDR3 coding sequence is TGCGCCAGCACCAGCAGCTCCTACAATGAGCAGTTCTTC. This chain connects TRBV23-1 to TRBJ2-1; D remains unclear. TRBV23-1 is known as an ORF, though its function is uncertain. The V end lost 7 bases, the J end lost 0 bases, and 7 bases lay between the germline ends. CDR3 length: 13 amino acids.

This clonotype has at least ten counts. In DNA form, the CDR3 reads TGTGCCACCAGTGACCAAACACGGGGGAGCACAGATACGCAGTATTTT. Protein product: CATSDQTRGSTDTQYF. This sequence joins TRBV24-1 and TRBJ2-3, with D tentatively TRBD2 (6 bases). The CDR3 covers 16 residues. The germline V and J ends were trimmed by 4 bases and 0 bases, with 13 bases remaining between them. The germline CDR1 and CDR2 sequences are KGHDR and SFDVKD.

With respect to this clonotype: It is likely a read error, because the conserved phenylalanine at the end of the CDR3 is missing. The V gene is TRBV6-4, the J gene TRBJ2-3, with 13 bases lining up with TRBD2. There are 18 residues in the CDR3. Trimming at V came to 2 bases and at J to 7 bases, leaving 12 bases not matched to a gene. Germline-derived CDR1 and CDR2 are MRHNA and SNTAGT. DNA of the CDR3: TGTGCCAGCAGTGACACCCCCGGGACTAGCGGGAAGAAAAATACGCAGTATTCT. Its translation: CASSDTPGTSGKKNTQYS.